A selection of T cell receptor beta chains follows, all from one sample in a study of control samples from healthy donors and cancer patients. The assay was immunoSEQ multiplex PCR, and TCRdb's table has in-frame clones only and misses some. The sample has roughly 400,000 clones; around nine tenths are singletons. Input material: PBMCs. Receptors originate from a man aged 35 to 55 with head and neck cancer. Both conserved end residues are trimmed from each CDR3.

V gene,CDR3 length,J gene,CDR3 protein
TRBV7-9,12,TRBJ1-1,ASNLMGVGTEAF
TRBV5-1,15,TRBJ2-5,ASSLATGIYVQETQY
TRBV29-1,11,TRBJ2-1,SVSGLTYNEQF
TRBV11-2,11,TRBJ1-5,ASSSTGAQPQH
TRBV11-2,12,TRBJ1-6,ASSLALDASPLH
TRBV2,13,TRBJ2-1,ASSEVSGEYNEQF
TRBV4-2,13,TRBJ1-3,ASSQDGGPGNTIY
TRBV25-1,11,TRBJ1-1,ASSEGSLAEAF
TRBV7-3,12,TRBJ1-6,ASSLGVGNSPLH
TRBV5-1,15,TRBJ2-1,ASSHSWPSGGSNEQF
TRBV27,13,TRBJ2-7,ASSRFQGGPNEQY
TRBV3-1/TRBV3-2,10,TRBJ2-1,ASSLLDDEQF
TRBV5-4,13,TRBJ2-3,ASSWTQGELDTQY
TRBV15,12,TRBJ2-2,ATSSVSGTGELF
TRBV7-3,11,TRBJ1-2,ASSLNSGGGYT
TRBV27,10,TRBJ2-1,ASSFPGNEQF
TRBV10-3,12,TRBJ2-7,ATAVHFSTYEQY
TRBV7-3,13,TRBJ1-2,ASSFTGTGNYGYT
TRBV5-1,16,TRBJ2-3,ASSSTSGGAYSTDTQY
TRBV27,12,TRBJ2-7,ASSTRQGGYEQY
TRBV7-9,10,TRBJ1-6,ASSLNESPLH
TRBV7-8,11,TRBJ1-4,ASSLVPNEKLF
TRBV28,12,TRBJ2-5,ASTPGLEEETQY
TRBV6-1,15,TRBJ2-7,ASSAHLTGTGTYEQY
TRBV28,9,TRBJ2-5,ASSVRETQY
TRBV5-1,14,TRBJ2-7,ASSFTNDRGLYEQY
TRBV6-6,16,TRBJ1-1,ASSPRLGAWQTNTEAF
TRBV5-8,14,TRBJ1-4,ASSLREGAANEKLF
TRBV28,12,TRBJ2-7,ASSQPGQPYEQY
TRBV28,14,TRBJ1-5,ASSSRDRGSNQPQH
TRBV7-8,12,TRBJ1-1,ASSLRQGNTEAF
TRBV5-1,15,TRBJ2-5,ASSLVNRTSGSKTQY
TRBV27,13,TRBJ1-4,ASSLRGTTVEKLF
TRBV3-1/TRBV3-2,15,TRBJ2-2,ASSQDKGNKNTGELF
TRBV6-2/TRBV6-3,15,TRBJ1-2,ASSYSPGTGLGYGYT
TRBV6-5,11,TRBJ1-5,ASSYEGKQPQH
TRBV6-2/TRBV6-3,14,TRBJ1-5,ASSPRGDYSNQPQH
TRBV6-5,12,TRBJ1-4,ASGLGGVREKLF
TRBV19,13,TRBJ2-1,ASSMRLAGYNEQF